This T cell receptor (beta chain) originates from a study of cytomegalovirus exposure and HLA in healthy donors. Whole-study results and caveats: Reportedly, cytomegalovirus status was diagnosed with high sensitivity and specificity.

To note about this clone: Its antigen is unknown.

V shed 7 bases and J 4 bases; nucleotides not matched to a gene: 11. The germline V gene encodes CDR1 SQVTM and CDR2 ANQGSEA. This CDR3 has 14 residues. Repertoires were generated with immunoSEQ multiplex PCR, while TCRdb's copy carries only in-frame clones and drops some. The data hold 90,000 to 150,000 clones, with roughly 82% observed a single time. The donors were members of the validation cohort comprising about 130 subjects, separate from the roughly 730-subject first cohort. This TCR came from a man between 18 and 35 years old in good health and CMV-seronegative. This chain joins TRBV29-1 and TRBJ2-7, with 9 bases that match TRBD1. The sample was PBMCs. CDR3: CSAGGQGTAYEQYF. CDR3 nucleotide sequence: TGCAGCGCTGGGGGACAGGGAACAGCATACGAGCAGTACTTC.